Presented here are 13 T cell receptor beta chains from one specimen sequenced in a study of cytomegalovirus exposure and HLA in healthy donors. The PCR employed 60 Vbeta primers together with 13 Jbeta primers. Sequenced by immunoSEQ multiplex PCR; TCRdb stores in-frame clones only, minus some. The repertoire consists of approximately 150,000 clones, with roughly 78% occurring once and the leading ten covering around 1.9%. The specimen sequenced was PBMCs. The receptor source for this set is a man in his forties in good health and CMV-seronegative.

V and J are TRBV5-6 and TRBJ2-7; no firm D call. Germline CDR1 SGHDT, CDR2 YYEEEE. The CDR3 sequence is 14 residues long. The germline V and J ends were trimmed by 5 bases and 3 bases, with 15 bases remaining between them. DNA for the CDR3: TGTGCCAGCAGTACCTCCTTAGTGCGCTACGAGCAGTACTTC. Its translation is CASSTSLVRYEQYF.

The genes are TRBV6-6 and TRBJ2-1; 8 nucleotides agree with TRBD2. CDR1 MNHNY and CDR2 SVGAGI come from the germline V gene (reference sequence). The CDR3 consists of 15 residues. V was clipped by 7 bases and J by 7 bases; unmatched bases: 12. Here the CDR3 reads CASTKKSGGGNEQFF. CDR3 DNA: TGTGCCAGCACCAAAAAGAGCGGGGGTGGGAATGAGCAGTTCTTC.

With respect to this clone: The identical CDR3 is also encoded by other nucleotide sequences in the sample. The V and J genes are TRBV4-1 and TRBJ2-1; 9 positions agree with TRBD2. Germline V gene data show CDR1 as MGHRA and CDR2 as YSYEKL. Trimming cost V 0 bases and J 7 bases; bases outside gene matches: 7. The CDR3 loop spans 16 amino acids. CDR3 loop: CASSQDRAGGRNEQFF. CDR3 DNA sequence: TGCGCCAGCAGCCAAGATAGGGCGGGAGGGCGGAATGAGCAGTTCTTC.

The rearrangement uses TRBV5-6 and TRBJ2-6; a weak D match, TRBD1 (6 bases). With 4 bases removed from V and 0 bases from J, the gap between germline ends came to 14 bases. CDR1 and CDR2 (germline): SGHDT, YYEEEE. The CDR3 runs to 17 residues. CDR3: CASSPGTSNSGANVLTF. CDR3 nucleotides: TGTGCCAGCAGCCCCGGGACATCCAACTCTGGGGCCAACGTCCTGACTTTC. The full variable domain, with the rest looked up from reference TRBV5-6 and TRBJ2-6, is DAGVTQSPTHLIKTRGQQVTLRCSPKSGHDTVSWYQQALGQGPQFIFQYYEEEERQRGNFPDRFSGHQFPNYSSELNVNALLLGDSALYLCASSPGTSNSGANVLTFGAGSRLTVL.

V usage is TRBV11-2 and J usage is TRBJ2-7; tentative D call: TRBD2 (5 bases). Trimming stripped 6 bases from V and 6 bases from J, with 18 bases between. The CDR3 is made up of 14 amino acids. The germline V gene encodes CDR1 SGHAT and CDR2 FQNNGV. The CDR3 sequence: CASRSSGVVGEQYF. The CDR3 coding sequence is TGTGCCAGCAGAAGCTCCGGGGTGGTGGGCGAGCAGTACTTC.

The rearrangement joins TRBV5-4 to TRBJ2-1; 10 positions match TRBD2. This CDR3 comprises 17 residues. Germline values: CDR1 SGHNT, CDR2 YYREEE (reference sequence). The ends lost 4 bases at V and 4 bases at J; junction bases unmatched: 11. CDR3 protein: CASSPGTSATLYNEQFF. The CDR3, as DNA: TGTGCCAGCAGCCCAGGGACTAGCGCTACGCTATACAATGAGCAGTTCTTC.

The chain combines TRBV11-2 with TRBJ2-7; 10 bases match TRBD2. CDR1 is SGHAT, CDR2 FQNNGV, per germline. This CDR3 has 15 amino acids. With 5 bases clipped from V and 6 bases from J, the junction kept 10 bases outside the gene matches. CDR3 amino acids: CASSPAGGAHFEQYF. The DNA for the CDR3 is TGTGCCAGCAGCCCAGCGGGAGGGGCACACTTCGAGCAGTACTTC.

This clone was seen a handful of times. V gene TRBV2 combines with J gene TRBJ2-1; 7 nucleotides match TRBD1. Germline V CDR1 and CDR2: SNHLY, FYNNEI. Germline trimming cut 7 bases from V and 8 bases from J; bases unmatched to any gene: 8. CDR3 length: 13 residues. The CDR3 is CASNLGGQYEQFF. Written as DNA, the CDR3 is TGTGCCAGCAACCTAGGGGGCCAATATGAGCAGTTCTTC. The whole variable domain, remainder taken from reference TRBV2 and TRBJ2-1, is EPEVTQTPSHQVTQMGQEVILRCVPISNHLYFYWYRQILGQKVEFLVSFYNNEISEKSEIFDDQFSVERPDGSNFTLKIRSTKLEDSAMYFCASNLGGQYEQFFGPGTRLTVL.

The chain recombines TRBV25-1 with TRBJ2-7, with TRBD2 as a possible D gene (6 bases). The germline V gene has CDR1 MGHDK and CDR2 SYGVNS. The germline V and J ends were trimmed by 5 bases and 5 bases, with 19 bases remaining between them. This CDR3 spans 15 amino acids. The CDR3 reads CASSPIMGTRDEQYF. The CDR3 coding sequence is TGTGCCAGCAGTCCGATAATGGGGACTCGTGACGAGCAGTACTTC.

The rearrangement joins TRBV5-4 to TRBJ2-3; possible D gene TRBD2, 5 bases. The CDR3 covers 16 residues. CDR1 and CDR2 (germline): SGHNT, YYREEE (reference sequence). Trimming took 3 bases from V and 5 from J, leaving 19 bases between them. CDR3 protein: CASSSQVKGRKDTQYF. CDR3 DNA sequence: TGTGCCAGCAGCTCTCAAGTAAAAGGGAGAAAAGATACGCAGTATTTT.

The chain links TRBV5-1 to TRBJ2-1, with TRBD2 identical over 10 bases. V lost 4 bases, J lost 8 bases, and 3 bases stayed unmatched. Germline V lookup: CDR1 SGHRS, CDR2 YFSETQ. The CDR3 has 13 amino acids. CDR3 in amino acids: CASSGLAGDEQFF. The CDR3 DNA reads TGCGCCAGCAGCGGCCTAGCGGGAGATGAGCAGTTCTTC.

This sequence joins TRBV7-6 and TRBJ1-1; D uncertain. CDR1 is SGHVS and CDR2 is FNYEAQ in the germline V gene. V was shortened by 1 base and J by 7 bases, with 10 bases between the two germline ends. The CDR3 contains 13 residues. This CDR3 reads CASSLGQLDEAFF. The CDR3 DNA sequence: TGTGCCAGCAGCTTAGGACAACTTGATGAAGCTTTCTTT.

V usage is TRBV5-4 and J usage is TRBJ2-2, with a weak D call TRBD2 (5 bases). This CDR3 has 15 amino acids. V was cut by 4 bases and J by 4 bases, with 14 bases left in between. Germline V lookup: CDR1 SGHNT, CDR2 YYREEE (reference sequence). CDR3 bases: TGTGCCAGCAGCCGAGTGGGAGTGGGCACCGGGGAGCTGTTTTTT. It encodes CASSRVGVGTGELFF.